Here is one TCR beta chain with its context. The antigen remains unidentified. Splitting of each subset's genomic DNA was done evenly across several immunoSEQ plates. Some 30,000 T cell genomes, or roughly 180 ng DNA, went into the sorted-subset replicate PCRs. Clones were read by immunoSEQ multiplex PCR, and TCRdb kept only the in-frame ones, dropping some. Altogether over a million clones are present, 78% being singletons, with the ten largest covering more than 0.55%. These data come from a study of shared clonotypes between healthy human individuals. The study's findings and limits: Genetic and exposure-history diversity was limited by the few donors.

The CDR3 runs to 15 residues. With V trimmed by 5 bases and J by 6 bases, 12 bases remained unmatched. From germline, CDR1 is LNHNV and CDR2 YYDKDF (reference sequence). The rearrangement joins TRBV15 to TRBJ2-7; 8 positions agree with TRBD1. Sequencing used memory CD4+ T cells from PBMCs. Subset noted: CD45RA-negative fraction. This TCR derives from a man between 18 and 35 years old in good health. Some clones in this sample may be carry-over from other donors' samples. CDR3 DNA sequence: TGTGCCACCAGCGACCGGGACAGGCGGTTTGGCGAGCAGTACTTC. As protein: CATSDRDRRFGEQYF.